Below, 13 T cell receptor beta chains from the same sample are listed, as sequenced in a study of glioma-infiltrating T cells after dendritic cell vaccination. The method was immunoSEQ multiplex PCR; TCRdb's version includes in-frame clones alone and lacks a portion of them. The sample has 60,000 or so clones; 86% are singletons. Regarding time point: after dendritic cell vaccination, including at tumor progression/relapse. Material: blood, obtained after dendritic cell vaccination. The receptors stem from a human donor with glioblastoma.

The V gene is TRBV11-3, the J gene TRBJ1-1; tentative D call: TRBD1 (5 bases). CDR1 and CDR2 (germline): SGHNT, YENEEA. This CDR3 has 14 residues. The V and J ends lost 5 bases and 0 bases respectively, with 10 bases between them. The CDR3 DNA follows: TGTGCCAGCAGCCGGGGGGGATTGAACACTGAAGCTTTCTTT. Amino acid sequence: CASSRGGLNTEAFF.

The rearrangement uses TRBV19 and TRBJ2-2; 11 bases align to TRBD2. V lost 3 bases, J lost 2 bases, and 5 bases stayed unmatched. From germline, CDR1 is LNHDA and CDR2 SQIVND (reference sequence). This CDR3 is 17 amino acids long. The CDR3 loop reads CASSILRLAGNTGELFF. The CDR3 DNA reads TGTGCCAGTAGTATTCTTAGACTAGCGGGAAACACCGGGGAGCTGTTTTTT.

This clone was seen only once. The chain employs TRBV2 and TRBJ2-7; tentatively, D is TRBD2 (6 bases). This CDR3 is built from 13 residues. Trimming cost V 0 bases and J 6 bases, with 9 bases left between them. The germline V gene has CDR1 SNHLY and CDR2 FYNNEI. Written as DNA, the CDR3 is TGTGCCAGCAGTGAAGCGCGGGGAGGCGAGCAGTACTTC. This codes for CASSEARGGEQYF.

The chain carries TRBV2 and TRBJ1-4; 7 nucleotides line up with TRBD1. V lost 6 bases, J lost 5 bases, and 9 bases stayed unmatched. This CDR3 is 15 amino acids long. Germline V CDR1 and CDR2: SNHLY, FYNNEI. The CDR3 coding sequence is TGTGCCAGCAGGAATGGGGACAGCCACAATGAAAAACTGTTTTTT. It translates to CASRNGDSHNEKLFF.

V gene TRBV4-3 combines with J gene TRBJ2-3, with D possibly matching TRBD2 (6 bases). The length of the CDR3 is 14 residues. Trimming stripped 0 bases from V and 5 bases from J, with 9 bases between. CDR1 and CDR2 from the germline V gene are LGHNA and YSLEER. CDR3 region: CASSQDAGKDTQYF. CDR3 sequence (DNA): TGCGCCAGCAGCCAAGATGCGGGGAAAGATACGCAGTATTTT.

The chain uses TRBV5-1 and TRBJ2-3, with D maybe TRBD2 (6 bases). V was cut by 3 bases and J by 6 bases, with 11 bases left in between. Germline V gene data show CDR1 as SGHRS and CDR2 as YFSETQ. The CDR3 consists of 13 residues. CDR3 protein: CASSSGGRDTQYF. As DNA, the CDR3 is TGCGCCAGCAGCTCCGGGGGTCGCGATACGCAGTATTTT.

The chain links TRBV5-5 to TRBJ1-2, with 10 bases identical to TRBD1. V lost 5 bases, J lost 2 bases, and 6 bases stayed unmatched. CDR1 SGHKS and CDR2 YYEKEE come from the germline V gene (reference sequence). This CDR3 has 15 residues. The DNA for the CDR3 is TGTGCCAGCAGACCGGGACAGGGGTTAAACTATGGCTACACCTTC. Amino acids: CASRPGQGLNYGYTF.

This chain joins TRBV30 and TRBJ1-4; D remains unclear. V lost 3 bases and J lost 5, with 10 bases in between. Germline V CDR1 and CDR2: GTSNPN, SVGIG (reference sequence). The CDR3 sequence is 13 residues long. In nucleotides, the CDR3 is TGTGCCTGGAGCAGACTCGGCAATGAAAAACTGTTTTTT. Translated: CAWSRLGNEKLFF.

V and J are TRBV5-5 and TRBJ2-3; TRBD1 might be the D (5 bases). Germline CDR1 SGHKS, CDR2 YYEKEE (reference sequence). The CDR3 is made up of 13 amino acids. Trimming cost V 4 bases and J 4 bases, with 10 bases left between them. The CDR3 nucleotides read TGTGCCAGCAGCCACGCAGGGCCAGATACGCAGTATTTT. Translated: CASSHAGPDTQYF.

The chain recombines TRBV27 with TRBJ1-1, with D unclear. Germline values: CDR1 MNHEY, CDR2 SMNVEV (reference sequence). The V gene lost 2 bases and the J gene lost 4 bases, with 11 bases spanning the gap. The CDR3 has 14 amino acids. CDR3 sequence: CASSLARSGTEAFF. The CDR3 DNA follows: TGTGCCAGCAGTTTAGCACGTTCGGGCACTGAAGCTTTCTTT.

This clone was counted between two and nine times. The chain uses TRBV4-2 and TRBJ1-2; D remains ambiguous. The ends were cut back, 0 bases at V and 0 bases at J, with 8 bases in the middle. The germline V gene has CDR1 LGHNA and CDR2 YNFKEQ. The CDR3 sequence is 15 residues long. CDR3 nucleotides: TGTGCCAGCAGCCAAGATACAGTCGCTAACTATGGCTACACCTTC. Translated: CASSQDTVANYGYTF.

This clone was observed once. The chain links TRBV6-6 to TRBJ2-2; D remains ambiguous. Germline lookup yields CDR1 MNHNY and CDR2 SVGAGI (reference sequence). This CDR3 region has 12 residues. V lost 6 bases and J 6 bases, leaving 8 bases between the germline ends. As DNA, the CDR3 is TGTGCCAGCAGCGACAATCCCGGGGAGCTGTTTTTT. Its translation is CASSDNPGELFF.

The gene calls are TRBV13 and TRBJ2-3; D possibly corresponds to TRBD2 (6 bases). There are 15 residues in the CDR3. Germline assignment: CDR1 PRHDT and CDR2 FYEKMQ (reference sequence). V was trimmed by 2 bases and J by 1 base, leaving 10 bases between them. The CDR3 coding sequence is TGTGCCAGCAGCTTACCTAGCGTGGGCACAGATACGCAGTATTTT. This codes for CASSLPSVGTDTQYF. Full variable domain (rest looked up from reference TRBV13 and TRBJ2-3): AAGVIQSPRHLIKEKRETATLKCYPIPRHDTVYWYQQGPGQDPQFLISFYEKMQSDKGSIPDRFSAQQFSDYHSELNMSSLELGDSALYFCASSLPSVGTDTQYFGPGTRLTVL.